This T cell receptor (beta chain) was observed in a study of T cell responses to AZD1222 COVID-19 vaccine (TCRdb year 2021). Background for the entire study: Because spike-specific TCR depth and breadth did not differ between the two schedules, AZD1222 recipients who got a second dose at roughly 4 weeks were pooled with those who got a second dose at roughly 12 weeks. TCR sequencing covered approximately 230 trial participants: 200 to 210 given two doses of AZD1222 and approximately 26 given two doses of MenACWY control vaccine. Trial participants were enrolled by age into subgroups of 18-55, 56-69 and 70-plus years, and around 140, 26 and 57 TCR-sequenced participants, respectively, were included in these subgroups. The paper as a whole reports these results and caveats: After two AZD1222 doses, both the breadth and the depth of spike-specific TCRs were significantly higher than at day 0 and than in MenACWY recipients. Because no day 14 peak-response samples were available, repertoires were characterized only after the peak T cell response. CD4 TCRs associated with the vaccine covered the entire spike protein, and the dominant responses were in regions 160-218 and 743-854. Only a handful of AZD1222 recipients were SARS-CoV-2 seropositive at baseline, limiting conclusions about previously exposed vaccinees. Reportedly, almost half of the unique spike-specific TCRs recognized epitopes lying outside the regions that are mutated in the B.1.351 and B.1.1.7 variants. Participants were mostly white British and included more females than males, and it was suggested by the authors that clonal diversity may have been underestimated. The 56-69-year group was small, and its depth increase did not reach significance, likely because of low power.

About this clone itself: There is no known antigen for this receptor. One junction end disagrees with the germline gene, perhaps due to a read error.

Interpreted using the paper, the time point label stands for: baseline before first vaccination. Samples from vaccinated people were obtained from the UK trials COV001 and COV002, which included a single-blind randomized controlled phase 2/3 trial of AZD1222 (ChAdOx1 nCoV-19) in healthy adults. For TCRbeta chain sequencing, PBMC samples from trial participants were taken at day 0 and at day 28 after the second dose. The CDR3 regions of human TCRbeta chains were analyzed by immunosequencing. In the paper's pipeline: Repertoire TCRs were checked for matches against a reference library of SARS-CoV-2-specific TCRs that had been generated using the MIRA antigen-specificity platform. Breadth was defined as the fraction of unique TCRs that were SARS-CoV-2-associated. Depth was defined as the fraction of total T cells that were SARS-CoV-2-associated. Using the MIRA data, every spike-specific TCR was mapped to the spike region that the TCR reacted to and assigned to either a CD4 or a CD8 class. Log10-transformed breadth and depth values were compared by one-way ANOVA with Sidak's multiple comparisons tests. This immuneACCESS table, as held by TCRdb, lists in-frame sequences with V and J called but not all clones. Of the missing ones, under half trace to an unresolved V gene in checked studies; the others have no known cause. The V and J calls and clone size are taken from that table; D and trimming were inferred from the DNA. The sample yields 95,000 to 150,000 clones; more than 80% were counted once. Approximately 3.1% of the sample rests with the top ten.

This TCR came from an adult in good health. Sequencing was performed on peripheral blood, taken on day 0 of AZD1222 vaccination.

In nucleotide form, the sequence is TGTGCCAGCACCTCGGTAACAGATATGCAGTATTTT. The resulting protein is CASTSVTDMQYF. The V gene is TRBV3-1 (or the pseudogene TRBV3-2) and the J gene is TRBJ2-3; the D segment cannot be called with confidence. For CDR1 and CDR2, the germline V gene (reference sequence) lists LGHDT and YNNKEL. From cysteine to phenylalanine, the CDR3 is 12 amino acids long. Solely the CDR3 DNA is kept, with 36 bases framed from the first base.